The 30 T cell receptor beta chains below all came from one sample that was sequenced in a study of regulatory T cells in long-lasting Graves disease. Arm-PCR of CDR3 regions and iRepertoire HTBI primers were used to build TCR beta libraries. TCRdb re-called the multiplex PCR reads through MiXCR, storing one row per CDR3 protein. This table holds approximately 440,000 distinct CDR3 sequences, 15% to 20% found once. Time point described: newly diagnosed GD, antithyroid drugs for less than 3 months. Isolated PBMC RNA provided the starting material for the TCR library. This sample was shared with a second study, whose subject was T cells in Graves' hyperthyroidism and ophthalmopathy.

The specimen comprised peripheral blood mononuclear cells (PBMCs), sampled at new diagnosis, from a patient treated with antithyroid drugs. Every receptor here comes from a man aged 40-49 years with Graves disease.

Concerning this clonotype: Sequence at one end of the junction differs from germline and may be a read error. The V gene is TRBV28, the J gene TRBJ2-3, with TRBD2 matching 9 bases. The CDR3 loop spans 18 amino acids. Germline CDR1 and CDR2: MDHEN and SYDVKM. The CDR3 nucleotides are TGTGCCAGCAGTCTCGGACTAGCGATAACTCCTAGCACAGACACGCAGTATTTT. It specifies CASSLGLAITPSTDTQYF.

This clonotype was observed at least ten times. This chain connects TRBV7-9 to TRBJ2-5; D perhaps matches TRBD2 (7 bases). Germline loops: CDR1 SEHNR, CDR2 FQNEAQ (reference sequence). V gave up 5 bases and J gave up 10 bases, with 23 bases separating them. This CDR3 comprises 15 residues. The CDR3: CASSQVGGDLLIQYF. CDR3 coding DNA: TGTGCCAGCAGCCAAGTAGGGGGGGATCTCCTTATCCAGTACTTC.

The chain is built from TRBV15 and TRBJ1-4; 10 nucleotides line up with TRBD1. Germline-derived CDR1 and CDR2 are LNHNV and YYDKDF (reference sequence). The V gene end was trimmed by 4 bases and the J gene end by 8 bases; junction bases not matched to a gene: 10. CDR3 size: 16 residues. The CDR3 nucleotides read TGTGCCACCAGCAAGACAGGGGACAGGGGAGGAGAAAAACTGTTTTTT. It codes for CATSKTGDRGGEKLFF.

This clonotype appeared many times. This chain uses TRBV10-1 with TRBJ2-3; D might be TRBD1 (6 bases). The CDR3 is 14 residues long. V lost 4 bases to trimming and J lost 2 bases, with 10 bases between them. The germline V gene encodes CDR1 WNHNN and CDR2 SYGVQD (reference sequence). The CDR3 loop is CASSGTAFTDTQYF. The CDR3 DNA reads as TGCGCCAGCAGTGGGACAGCTTTCACAGATACGCAGTATTTT.

The chain links TRBV11-2 to TRBJ2-7; possibly TRBD1 or TRBD2 for D (5 bases each). Germline loops: CDR1 SGHAT, CDR2 FQNNGV. CDR3 length: 12 amino acids. Trimming shortened V by 1 base and J by 7 bases, and 8 bases separated the two germline ends. CDR3 region: CASSLGDGEQYF. The CDR3 region has the DNA TGTGCCAGCAGCTTAGGGGACGGAGAGCAGTACTTC.

This clonotype was seen only a few times. The conserved phenylalanine or tryptophan normally closing the CDR3 is absent here, so this likely arose from a read error. The chain is built from TRBV12-3 or TRBV12-4 and TRBJ2-3; D is perhaps TRBD1 or TRBD2 (5 bases each). V was trimmed by 6 bases and J by 0 bases, leaving 19 bases between them. The CDR3 has 17 amino acids. The CDR3 reads CASSLLPWDGSTDTQYL. The DNA for the CDR3 is TGTGCCAGCAGCTTGTTGCCTTGGGACGGTAGCACAGATACGCAGTATCTT.

This clonotype was recorded many times. The chain combines TRBV20-1 with TRBJ1-1, with a weak D call TRBD1 (6 bases). V was clipped by 6 bases and J by 6 bases, with 23 bases between them. The CDR3 has 15 residues. Germline values: CDR1 DFQATT, CDR2 SNEGSKA (reference sequence). CDR3 in amino acids: CSAPREEGGRPEAFF. CDR3 nucleotide sequence: TGCAGTGCCCCACGCGAGGAGGGGGGAAGACCTGAAGCTTTCTTT.

This clonotype has more than one count but fewer than ten. This chain uses TRBV7-8 with TRBJ1-4; tentatively, D is TRBD1 (5 bases). The CDR3 totals 14 residues. Trimming shortened V by 1 base and J by 4 bases, and 7 bases separated the two germline ends. Germline V CDR1 and CDR2: SGHVS, FQNEAQ. For the CDR3, the DNA is TGTGCCAGCAGCTTAGGGGGGTTTAATGAAAAACTGTTTTTT. Protein: CASSLGGFNEKLFF. Full variable domain (missing parts from reference TRBV7-8 and TRBJ1-4): GAGVSQSPRYKVAKRGQDVALRCDPISGHVSLFWYQQALGQGPEFLTYFQNEAQLDKSGLPSDRFFAERPEGSVSTLKIQRTQQEDSAVYLCASSLGGFNEKLFFGSGTQLSVL.

This clonotype was observed a single time. The CDR3 region is CASSHRLAGSSYEQYF. DNA for the CDR3: TGTGCCAGCAGCCACCGACTAGCGGGTAGCTCCTACGAGCAGTACTTC. The chain recombines TRBV5-8 with TRBJ2-7; TRBD2 matches at 10 bases. Germline loops: CDR1 SGHTS, CDR2 YDEGEE. This CDR3 is 16 amino acids long. J lost 0 bases, V lost 4 bases, and 7 bases had no gene match.

This clonotype was recorded a few times. The V call is TRBV20-1, the J call TRBJ2-1, with TRBD2 matching over 8 bases. Trimming cost V 3 bases and J 6 bases; bases outside gene matches: 10. This CDR3 region has 15 residues. Germline CDR1 and CDR2: DFQATT and SNEGSKA (reference sequence). CDR3 in amino acids: CSASKRAGTSNEQFF. Written as DNA, the CDR3 is TGCAGTGCTAGTAAAAGGGCAGGGACTAGCAATGAGCAGTTCTTC.

In its sample, this clonotype was seen a few times. This likely reflects a read error, since a far larger clone is one base away. This chain connects TRBV20-1 to TRBJ2-5; TRBD1 matches at 9 bases. Germline values: CDR1 DFQATT, CDR2 SNEGSKA (reference sequence). Trimming cost V 4 bases and J 11 bases; bases outside gene matches: 17. The CDR3 consists of 15 residues. The CDR3 region has the DNA TGCAGTGCTATGGACAGGGGAAGGTCCTACAATGAGCAGTACTTC. It encodes CSAMDRGRSYNEQYF.

In its sample, this clonotype was seen many times. The chain links TRBV6-1 to TRBJ1-5, with 7 nucleotides matching TRBD1. J was trimmed by 4 bases and V by 6 bases; bases with no gene match: 6. This CDR3 has 14 amino acids. CDR1 and CDR2 (germline): MNHNS, SASEGT. The CDR3 sequence: CASRLTGTNQPQHF. The CDR3 region has the DNA TGTGCCAGCAGGTTGACAGGGACTAATCAGCCCCAGCATTTT.

In this sample, this clonotype turned up many times. The gene calls are TRBV5-1 and TRBJ1-1; 9 nucleotides line up with TRBD1. Losses at the gene ends were 4 bases for V and 5 bases for J; bases not matched to a gene: 6. This CDR3 comprises 14 residues. The germline gives CDR1 SGHRS, CDR2 YFSETQ. CDR3 amino acids: CASSRDRVITEAFF. Written as DNA, the CDR3 is TGCGCCAGCAGCCGGGACAGGGTAATAACTGAAGCTTTCTTT. The variable domain in full, with the rest retrieved from reference TRBV5-1 and TRBJ1-1, is KAGVTQTPRYLIKTRGQQVTLSCSPISGHRSVSWYQQTPGQGLQFLFEYFSETQRNKGNFPGRFSGRQFSNSRSEMNVSTLELGDSALYLCASSRDRVITEAFFGQGTRLTVV.

This clonotype was counted a few times. At one boundary the junction diverges from the germline segment, which might be a read error. The chain uses TRBV13 and TRBJ2-7, with TRBD2 matching 10 bases. Germline V gene lookup returns CDR1 PRHDT and CDR2 FYEKMQ (reference sequence). The CDR3 has 14 residues. The CDR3 protein is CASGKQGEREGLRF. CDR3 coding DNA: TGTGCCAGCGGTAAACAGGGAGAGCGGGAGGGCCTAAGGTTC.

This clonotype appeared many times. J is TRBJ2-3 and V is TRBV30, with a tentative D call TRBD2 (7 bases). CDR1 GTSNPN and CDR2 SVGIG come from the germline V gene (reference sequence). The CDR3 is 16 residues long. V was clipped by 2 bases and J by 1 base, with 16 bases between them. The CDR3 protein is CAWSQGLAGGTDTQYF. The CDR3 nucleotides read TGTGCCTGGAGTCAGGGGTTGGCGGGAGGCACAGATACGCAGTATTTT.

The chain couples TRBV4-2 to TRBJ2-7, with D hard to call. This CDR3 has 14 residues. Trimming removed 0 bases from V and 7 bases from J, with 13 bases in between. The germline V gene has CDR1 LGHNA and CDR2 YNFKEQ. DNA for the CDR3: TGTGCCAGCAGCCAAGAGTTCGAGCCTGAGGAGCAGTACTTC. The encoded protein is CASSQEFEPEEQYF.

In its sample, this clonotype was seen many times. A junction boundary mismatches the germline segment, possibly from a read error. V and J are TRBV5-1 and TRBJ2-7; 13 bases map to TRBD2. The CDR3 runs to 16 residues. The germline CDR1 and CDR2 sequences are SGHRS and YFSETQ. CDR3 bases: TGTGCCAGCAGCTCCGGACTAGCGGGAGCCCTCAACGAGCAGTACTTC. The encoded protein is CASSSGLAGALNEQYF.

The CDR3 sequence: CASTVGFNEQFF. The DNA for the CDR3 is TGTGCCAGCACGGTAGGGTTCAATGAGCAGTTCTTC. V gene TRBV6-2 or TRBV6-3 combines with J gene TRBJ2-1; D is unclear. The CDR3 is made up of 12 amino acids. Trimming removed 7 bases at V and 6 bases at J, with 10 bases between. CDR1 MNHEY and CDR2 SVGEGT come from the germline V gene.

This clonotype has just a few counts. The chain employs TRBV27 and TRBJ1-3; tentatively, D is TRBD1 (5 bases). The CDR3 loop spans 15 amino acids. V dropped 5 bases and J dropped 2 bases, with 13 bases sitting between them. Germline V gene sequence: CDR1 MNHEY, CDR2 SMNVEV (reference sequence). The DNA of the CDR3 is TGTGCCAGCAGTCAAATGGGGGGAGCTGGAAACACCATATATTTT. Translation gives CASSQMGGAGNTIYF.

The table lists this clonotype with many counts. V is TRBV5-1 and J is TRBJ2-2, with D maybe TRBD1 (5 bases). V was trimmed by 4 bases and J by 4 bases, leaving 14 bases between them. This CDR3 is built from 15 residues. Per germline, CDR1 SGHRS and CDR2 YFSETQ. The CDR3 DNA reads TGCGCCAGCAGCATAGGGGTCTCCCTCACCGGGGAGCTGTTTTTT. It yields the protein CASSIGVSLTGELFF. The variable domain in full, completed from reference TRBV5-1 and TRBJ2-2, reads KAGVTQTPRYLIKTRGQQVTLSCSPISGHRSVSWYQQTPGQGLQFLFEYFSETQRNKGNFPGRFSGRQFSNSRSEMNVSTLELGDSALYLCASSIGVSLTGELFFGEGSRLTVL.

As for this clonotype: A much larger clone is a single base away; this may be a read error. This chain joins TRBV3-1 and TRBJ1-1, with D unresolved. V was pared by 4 bases and J by 9 bases, with 15 bases between. This CDR3 region has 13 residues. CDR1 and CDR2 from the germline V gene are LGHDT and YNNKEL (reference sequence). The CDR3 nucleotides are TGTGCCAGCAGCCGAGAGGTTCGTGCTCAAGCTTTCTTT. Protein: CASSREVRAQAFF.

This clonotype was seen many times. This chain links TRBV3-1 with TRBJ2-1; D remains unclear. The CDR3 runs to 14 residues. V was trimmed by 2 bases and J by 2 bases, leaving 7 bases between them. Per the germline V gene, CDR1 is LGHDT and CDR2 is YNNKEL (reference sequence). The CDR3 coding sequence is TGTGCCAGCAGCCAACGGTCACCCTACAATGAGCAGTTCTTC. This encodes CASSQRSPYNEQFF.

This clonotype has at least ten counts. The chain carries TRBV7-3 and TRBJ1-4; D not resolved. Trimming stripped 1 base from V and 12 bases from J, with 15 bases between. This CDR3 spans 14 amino acids. In germline, CDR1 is SGHTA, CDR2 FQGTGA. The CDR3 spells CASSLSHGAGELFF. CDR3 DNA: TGTGCCAGCAGCTTAAGTCACGGCGCTGGGGAACTGTTTTTT.

As to this clonotype: At one end, the junction sequence differs from germline, possibly due to a read error. The chain employs TRBV5-6 and TRBJ1-2; 7 bases are shared with TRBD1. The CDR3 covers 15 residues. Germline V gives CDR1 SGHDT, CDR2 YYEEEE. The CDR3 DNA reads TGTGCCACCAGCAGAGCCGGGACAGCACTCTATGGCTACACCTTC. Its translation is CATSRAGTALYGYTF.

This clonotype was observed many times. The chain has TRBV5-1 and TRBJ1-1, with TRBD1 identical over 10 bases. V dropped 0 bases and J dropped 8; count of bases not matched to a gene: 16. Germline V gene sequence: CDR1 SGHRS, CDR2 YFSETQ. The CDR3 has 18 amino acids. CDR3 bases: TGCGCCAGCAGCTTGGGAGGGACAGGGGTGCCTCTGAACGAAGAAGCTTTCTTT. Amino acid sequence: CASSLGGTGVPLNEEAFF.

This sequence joins TRBV6-2 or TRBV6-3 and TRBJ2-5; either TRBD1 or TRBD2 may fit D (5 bases each). The end of the DNA fits TRBJ2-7 better, so the J call may be wrong. CDR3 length: 12 residues. Germline V CDR1 and CDR2: MNHEY, SVGEGT. The CDR3 sequence is CASSSGAGEQYF. The CDR3 DNA is TGTGCCAGCAGTTCCGGGGCAGGCGAGCAGTACTTC.

This rearrangement joins TRBV4-2 to TRBJ2-5; TRBD2 might be the D (5 bases). The V gene's germline CDR1 is LGHNA and CDR2 YNFKEQ. Deletions cut 1 base from V and 7 bases from J, with 16 bases between. This CDR3 is 15 amino acids long. The CDR3 bases are TGTGCCAGCAGCCAAGGTGTGGCAGGAGGAGGGACCCAGTACTTC. It specifies CASSQGVAGGGTQYF.

This clonotype was detected ten times or more. This chain links TRBV13 with TRBJ1-1; no clear D gene. V lost 0 bases, J lost 5 bases, and 7 bases lay in between. This CDR3 region has 13 residues. Per germline, CDR1 PRHDT and CDR2 FYEKMQ (reference sequence). DNA of the CDR3: TGTGCCAGCAGCTTAGGGGTATGGACTGAAGCTTTCTTT. It yields the protein CASSLGVWTEAFF.

CDR3 amino acids: CASSSTVINTEAFF. The CDR3 bases are TGCGCCAGCAGCTCGACAGTCATAAACACTGAAGCTTTCTTT. The chain has TRBV5-1 and TRBJ1-1; tentative D call: TRBD1 (5 bases). V was pared by 3 bases and J by 2 bases, with 11 bases between. Germline-derived CDR1 and CDR2 are SGHRS and YFSETQ. The length of the CDR3 is 14 residues. The full variable domain, its missing parts supplied by reference TRBV5-1 and TRBJ1-1, is KAGVTQTPRYLIKTRGQQVTLSCSPISGHRSVSWYQQTPGQGLQFLFEYFSETQRNKGNFPGRFSGRQFSNSRSEMNVSTLELGDSALYLCASSSTVINTEAFFGQGTRLTVV.

The V and J genes are TRBV12-3 or TRBV12-4 and TRBJ2-2, with D perhaps matching TRBD2 (6 bases). V lost 8 bases and J lost 5, with 15 bases in between. The CDR3 has 14 amino acids. The CDR3 DNA follows: TGTGCCAGCGTCCCGACTAGTTGGACCGGGGAGCTGTTTTTT. Translated: CASVPTSWTGELFF.